The clone carrying this T cell receptor beta chain was seen only a few times. This entry is derived from a study of low-dose radiotherapy and immunotherapy resistance in tumors. Study-level background: One day before radiation and immunotherapy, intravenous cyclophosphamide 200 mg/m2 was administered, with this repeated every two weeks.

The CDR3 extends over 16 amino acids. Germline CDR1 reads MNHEY; CDR2 reads SMNVEV (reference sequence). V lost 3 bases and J lost 0, with 12 bases in between. TRAV and TRBV primers primed cDNA for both TCRalpha and TCRbeta. The authors amplified TCRs for 20 to 25 PCR cycles with a constant-region primer and a V-primer adapter. A single record per CDR3 protein comes from TCRdb applying MiXCR to the reads. The sample shows tens of thousands of distinct CDR3 sequences, around 32% of them seen only once. The sample's time point: before trial treatment. The sequences come from PBMCs, collected before treatment. This receptor was identified in a female donor with ovarian cancer. The chain links TRBV27 to TRBJ1-3; tentatively, D is TRBD1 (6 bases). CDR3 in amino acids: CASSFGTSYSGNTIYF. As DNA, the CDR3 is TGTGCCAGCAGTTTTGGGACAAGTTACTCTGGAAACACCATATATTTT.